The 29 T cell receptor beta chains listed next were all sequenced from one sample in a study of brain T cells in children with intractable seizures. TCRdb keeps only in-frame clones here, not all; method: immunoSEQ multiplex PCR. The sample lists about 350,000 clones, about 93% occurring once. Indicated time point: blood from clinic visit 5 months post-surgery; TSC patient then seizure free. The sample here was peripheral blood, taken around 5 months after surgery. The receptors derive from a boy younger than two with tuberous sclerosis and intractable seizures.

This clone was observed a single time. J is TRBJ1-1 and V is TRBV29-1; TRBD1 matches at 7 bases. The CDR3 consists of 17 residues. V shed 1 base and J 3 bases; nucleotides not matched to a gene: 14. Germline lookup yields CDR1 SQVTM and CDR2 ANQGSEA. CDR3 residues: CSVEVGSLEGADTEAFF. DNA of the CDR3: TGCAGCGTTGAAGTCGGATCCCTGGAGGGGGCGGACACTGAAGCTTTCTTT.

Worth noting for this clone: At one of its ends the junction is not consistent with the germline gene, which may arise from a read error. Other DNA sequences in this specimen translate into the identical CDR3. V gene TRBV7-2 combines with J gene TRBJ1-3; TRBD1 matches 7 bases. Germline-derived CDR1 and CDR2 are SGHTA and FQGNSA. There are 14 residues in the CDR3. CDR3 DNA sequence: TGCGCCAGCAGCCAGGGGGTCTCTGGAAACACCATATATTTT. Translating it yields CASSQGVSGNTIYF.

This sequence joins TRBV30 and TRBJ1-1; 7 nucleotides agree with TRBD1. The J segment lost 0 bases and the V segment lost 5 bases, leaving 3 bases of the junction unmatched. This CDR3 is 13 amino acids long. CDR1 and CDR2 from the germline V gene are GTSNPN and SVGIG (reference sequence). This chain's CDR3 is CAWSGQMNTEAFF. CDR3 coding DNA: TGTGCCTGGTCGGGACAGATGAACACTGAAGCTTTCTTT.

This sequence joins TRBV21-1 and TRBJ1-2. TRBV21-1 is classified as a pseudogene. The CDR3 contains 15 residues. The CDR3 region is CASSKGNREGYGYTF. The CDR3 nucleotides are TGTGCCAGCAGCAAAGGGAACAGGGAGGGTTATGGCTACACCTTC.

This clone has a single count. DNA of the CDR3: TGTGCCAGCAGCTTAGGTCAACTAGCGGGGCACAATGAGCAGTTCTTC. This codes for CASSLGQLAGHNEQFF. The chain uses TRBV7-6 and TRBJ2-1; the match to TRBD2 covers 10 bases. The J segment lost 5 bases and the V segment lost 1 base, leaving 5 bases of the junction unmatched. The CDR3 extends over 16 amino acids. From germline, CDR1 is SGHVS and CDR2 FNYEAQ.

This clone showed up just once. V usage is TRBV6-1 and J usage is TRBJ2-7; D tentatively reads TRBD1 or TRBD2 (5 bases each). The CDR3 is made up of 13 amino acids. Trimming took 1 base from V and 6 from J, leaving 10 bases between them. From germline, CDR1 is MNHNS and CDR2 SASEGT. The CDR3, as DNA: TGTGCCAGCAGTGAAGGCAGGGAGCTCGAGCAGTACTTC. It yields the protein CASSEGRELEQYF.

This clone was found once. V gene TRBV11-3 combines with J gene TRBJ1-4; a possible D gene is TRBD1 (6 bases). The V end lost 4 bases, the J end lost 6 bases, and 15 bases lay between the germline ends. This CDR3 has 15 amino acids. Germline V gene lookup returns CDR1 SGHNT and CDR2 YENEEA. The chain's CDR3 is CASSSPGATDEKLFF. The CDR3 nucleotides are TGTGCCAGCAGCTCCCCAGGGGCTACGGATGAAAAACTGTTTTTT.

The chain uses TRBV4-1 and TRBJ2-7; the match to TRBD1 covers 7 bases. V shed 4 bases and J 1 base; nucleotides not matched to a gene: 1. The V gene's germline CDR1 is MGHRA and CDR2 YSYEKL. CDR3 size: 13 residues. CDR3 coding DNA: TGCGCCAGCAGCCTGGGACAGTCCTACGAGCAGTACTTC. This translates into CASSLGQSYEQYF.

The chain carries TRBV7-2 and TRBJ2-1; 7 bases are a match to TRBD2. With V trimmed by 5 bases and J by 9 bases, 19 bases remained unmatched. Germline-derived CDR1 and CDR2 are SGHTA and FQGNSA. This CDR3 region has 17 residues. The CDR3 DNA follows: TGTGCCAGCAGCACCCCTTTGGGGCGGGAGCTATCAACTGAGCAGTTCTTC. Translating gives CASSTPLGRELSTEQFF. Drawing the rest from reference TRBV7-2 and TRBJ2-1, the complete variable domain is GAGVSQSPSNKVTEKGKDVELRCDPISGHTALYWYRQSLGQGLEFLIYFQGNSAPDKSGLPSDRFSAERTGGSVSTLTIQRTQQEDSAVYLCASSTPLGRELSTEQFFGPGTRLTVL.

The genes are TRBV29-1 and TRBJ1-3, with no clear D. Trimming took 4 bases from V and 0 from J, leaving 7 bases between them. Germline loops: CDR1 SQVTM, CDR2 ANQGSEA. CDR3 length: 13 amino acids. This CDR3 reads CSVAGFSGNTIYF. In nucleotides, the CDR3 is TGCAGCGTTGCCGGGTTCTCTGGAAACACCATATATTTT.

J is TRBJ2-7 and V is TRBV4-2, with TRBD1 matching over 8 bases. After removal of 0 bases from V and 3 bases from J, the junction contained 22 bases not matched to a gene. Germline CDR1 is LGHNA and CDR2 is YNFKEQ. The CDR3 loop spans 21 amino acids. CDR3 DNA: TGTGCCAGCAGCCAAGATACCCCGCGGACAGGGACCCGTACTTCCTACTACGAGCAGTACTTC. Translation: CASSQDTPRTGTRTSYYEQYF.

V gene TRBV7-3 combines with J gene TRBJ1-1; TRBD1 matches 7 bases. With 3 bases clipped from V and 3 bases from J, the junction kept 1 base outside the gene matches. The CDR3 has 13 amino acids. Per germline, CDR1 SGHTA and CDR2 FQGTGA. CDR3 coding DNA: TGTGCCAGCAGCTTGGGACAGCACACTGAAGCTTTCTTT. Its protein product is CASSLGQHTEAFF.

The chain is built from TRBV2 and TRBJ1-1, with 8 bases lining up with TRBD1. The CDR3 contains 15 residues. Germline V lookup: CDR1 SNHLY, CDR2 FYNNEI. The junction had 6 bases not matched to a gene; V was cut back by 6 bases and J by 0 bases. The CDR3 spells CASRGDRNMNTEAFF. In DNA form, the CDR3 reads TGTGCCAGCAGAGGGGACAGGAACATGAACACTGAAGCTTTCTTT.

This clone was counted a few times. The V and J genes are TRBV6-5 and TRBJ1-1; D not certain. The germline CDR1 and CDR2 sequences are MNHEY and SVGAGI. The CDR3 covers 13 residues. V was trimmed by 2 bases and J by 1 base, leaving 5 bases between them. DNA for the CDR3: TGTGCCAGCAGTTACGCACCGAACACTGAAGCTTTCTTT. This sequence encodes CASSYAPNTEAFF.

The genes are TRBV7-2 and TRBJ1-2, with 7 bases lining up with TRBD1. The V gene end was trimmed by 4 bases and the J gene end by 0 bases; junction bases not matched to a gene: 5. The CDR3 is 15 residues long. Germline assignment: CDR1 SGHTA and CDR2 FQGNSA. The CDR3 DNA reads as TGTGCCAGCAGCTCCACAGGGGCCGCTAACTATGGCTACACCTTC. This sequence encodes CASSSTGAANYGYTF.

The chain is built from TRBV6-5 and TRBJ1-4; 7 nucleotides agree with TRBD1. This CDR3 comprises 15 residues. CDR1 and CDR2 from the germline V gene are MNHEY and SVGAGI. Trimming took 5 bases from V and 3 from J; bases not matched to a gene: 6. The CDR3 nucleotides read TGTGCCAGCAGTATGTACAGGGGAGCTAATGAAAAACTGTTTTTT. Translated, it gives CASSMYRGANEKLFF.

CDR3 in amino acids: CASSTGLAGAETQYF. The CDR3 nucleotides are TGTGCCAGCAGCACCGGACTAGCGGGGGCCGAGACCCAGTACTTC. This chain links TRBV5-5 with TRBJ2-5; the match to TRBD2 covers 13 bases. Germline V gives CDR1 SGHKS, CDR2 YYEKEE (reference sequence). Trimming cost V 4 bases and J 5 bases; bases outside gene matches: 5. The CDR3 is made up of 15 amino acids.

This sequence joins TRBV6-1 and TRBJ1-2; 9 nucleotides agree with TRBD1. Germline V gives CDR1 MNHNS, CDR2 SASEGT. The CDR3 contains 15 residues. V shed 2 bases and J 7 bases; nucleotides not matched to a gene: 8. The CDR3 DNA reads TGTGCCAGCAGTGAACAACGGACAGGGGTTCGTGGCTACACCTTC. Encoded protein: CASSEQRTGVRGYTF.

V usage is TRBV27 and J usage is TRBJ2-1; 8 bases agree with TRBD2. The CDR3 is made up of 16 amino acids. Germline-derived CDR1 and CDR2 are MNHEY and SMNVEV (reference sequence). J was trimmed by 7 bases and V by 1 base; bases with no gene match: 9. This chain's CDR3 is CASSLWTGGPKNEQFF. In DNA form, the CDR3 reads TGTGCCAGCAGTTTATGGACGGGAGGGCCGAAAAATGAGCAGTTCTTC.

The genes are TRBV2 and TRBJ2-7; maybe TRBD1 (7 bases). The germline V and J ends were trimmed by 4 bases and 2 bases, with 21 bases remaining between them. The CDR3 runs 17 residues. Per the germline V gene, CDR1 is SNHLY and CDR2 is FYNNEI. The CDR3 DNA is TGTGCCAGCAGTGGGAGAGTAGCGGCCACAGGGGCCTACGAGCAGTACTTC. It is translated as CASSGRVAATGAYEQYF.

Only one count was recorded for this clone. J is TRBJ2-7 and V is TRBV19; D call uncertain. The CDR3 is made up of 12 amino acids. Looked up from germline, CDR1 is LNHDA and CDR2 is SQIVND (reference sequence). Trimming shortened V by 3 bases and J by 4 bases, and 7 bases separated the two germline ends. CDR3 nucleotide sequence: TGTGCCAGTAGTATCCCCGGTTACGAGCAGTACTTC. This sequence encodes CASSIPGYEQYF.

The V gene is TRBV21-1, the J gene TRBJ1-2; the tabulated D call, TRBD1, remains unverified against the DNA. TRBV21-1 is a pseudogene. This CDR3 region has 15 residues. Written as DNA, the CDR3 is TGTGCCAGCAGCAACGGGACAGGGGGCGACTATGGCTACACCTTC. Its translation: CASSNGTGGDYGYTF.

The chain links TRBV9 to TRBJ1-1; 11 bases are a match to TRBD1. Germline values: CDR1 SGDLS, CDR2 YYNGEE. There are 17 residues in the CDR3. V shed 3 bases, J shed 5 bases, and the junction held 12 bases outside the gene matches. CDR3 residues: CASSALGTGGLPTEAFF. As DNA, the CDR3 is TGTGCCAGCAGCGCCCTGGGGACAGGGGGGTTACCTACTGAAGCTTTCTTT.

This clone is a singleton in its sample. The chain has TRBV18 and TRBJ1-4; D might be TRBD1 (5 bases). This CDR3 comprises 15 residues. Germline CDR1 and CDR2: KGHSH and LQKENI. V lost 6 bases to trimming and J lost 2 bases, with 13 bases between them. This chain's CDR3 is CASSAGGETNEKLFF. The CDR3 region has the DNA TGTGCCAGCTCCGCCGGGGGGGAGACTAATGAAAAACTGTTTTTT. The whole variable domain, filled in from reference TRBV18 and TRBJ1-4, reads NAGVMQNPRHLVRRRGQEARLRCSPMKGHSHVYWYRQLPEEGLKFMVYLQKENIIDESGMPKERFSAEFPKEGPSILRIQQVVRGDSAAYFCASSAGGETNEKLFFGSGTQLSVL.

V gene TRBV5-1 combines with J gene TRBJ2-2, with D possibly being TRBD1 or TRBD2 (5 bases each). V shed 4 bases and J shed 2 bases, with 12 bases lying between them. In germline, CDR1 is SGHRS, CDR2 YFSETQ. The CDR3 spans 15 residues. CDR3 DNA: TGCGCCAGCAGCCCGGGACCTACCAACACCGGGGAGCTGTTTTTT. Its protein product is CASSPGPTNTGELFF.

The chain combines TRBV5-4 with TRBJ1-1; D remains ambiguous. Trimming left V 1 base short and J 2 bases short, with 9 bases between. This CDR3 is 14 amino acids long. Germline V lookup: CDR1 SGHNT, CDR2 YYREEE (reference sequence). CDR3 nucleotide sequence: TGTGCCAGCAGCTTGAGGCGACCTAACACTGAAGCTTTCTTT. Its translation is CASSLRRPNTEAFF.

The chain combines TRBV27 with TRBJ1-5; a weak D match, TRBD1 (6 bases). This CDR3 region has 17 residues. Between the trimmed V and J ends, which lost 5 bases and 0 bases, there was a span of 17 bases. Germline values: CDR1 MNHEY, CDR2 SMNVEV (reference sequence). This CDR3 reads CASSPGVAGGSNQPQHF. DNA for the CDR3: TGTGCCAGCAGTCCAGGGGTTGCAGGAGGTAGCAATCAGCCCCAGCATTTT.

CDR3 loop: CASSQTGTGEKLFF. In DNA form, the CDR3 reads TGTGCCAGCAGCCAAACCGGGACAGGGGAAAAACTGTTTTTT. The V call is TRBV3-1 (or the pseudogene TRBV3-2), the J call TRBJ1-4; TRBD1 agrees at 9 bases. Unmatched junction bases numbered 3, after V lost 2 bases and J lost 8 bases. The length of the CDR3 is 14 residues. Germline lookup yields CDR1 LGHDT and CDR2 YNNKEL (reference sequence).

Only one count was recorded for this clone. The rearrangement uses TRBV5-1 and TRBJ2-7, with D tentatively TRBD1 (5 bases). CDR1 and CDR2 from the germline V gene are SGHRS and YFSETQ. CDR3 length: 15 amino acids. The V and J ends lost 5 bases and 3 bases respectively, with 18 bases between them. CDR3 in DNA: TGCGCCAGCAGTGGTGGGGTAGGGGCCCTCTACGAGCAGTACTTC. Translation: CASSGGVGALYEQYF.